The 16 T cell receptor beta chains presented below share a single source sample, sequenced in a study of PD-L1 blockade in urothelial cancer. This table comes from immunoSEQ multiplex PCR, and its TCRdb copy is limited to in-frame clones, with some not included. In the table there are around 80,000 clones, about 85% of which are singletons. Here the sequenced sample was PBMCs, taken around atezolizumab (anti-PD-L1) treatment. Receptors were obtained from a woman aged 70-85 years with urothelial cancer.

The V and J genes are TRBV18 and TRBJ1-5; D not certain. The CDR3 covers 15 residues. V was trimmed by 3 bases and J by 0 bases, leaving 9 bases between them. Germline lookup yields CDR1 KGHSH and CDR2 LQKENI. CDR3 in amino acids: CASSPGAASNQPQHF. CDR3 bases: TGTGCCAGCTCACCCGGCGCGGCTAGCAATCAGCCCCAGCATTTT. The whole variable domain, remainder taken from reference TRBV18 and TRBJ1-5, is NAGVMQNPRHLVRRRGQEARLRCSPMKGHSHVYWYRQLPEEGLKFMVYLQKENIIDESGMPKERFSAEFPKEGPSILRIQQVVRGDSAAYFCASSPGAASNQPQHFGDGTRLSIL.

The chain employs TRBV29-1 and TRBJ1-2; no definite D call. Looked up from germline, CDR1 is SQVTM and CDR2 is ANQGSEA. The CDR3 sequence is 12 residues long. V lost 8 bases, J lost 4 bases, and 14 bases lay in between. CDR3 loop: CSTSAGGYGYTF. DNA for the CDR3: TGCAGCACTTCGGCGGGAGGCTATGGCTACACCTTC.

The chain recombines TRBV28 with TRBJ2-7, with 10 bases matching TRBD1. The junction had 2 bases not matched to a gene; V was cut back by 6 bases and J by 3 bases. Germline values: CDR1 MDHEN, CDR2 SYDVKM. The CDR3 contains 13 residues. DNA for the CDR3: TGTGCCAGCAGGGGGACAGGGGTCTACGAGCAGTACTTC. It yields the protein CASRGTGVYEQYF.

V gene TRBV18 combines with J gene TRBJ2-5; TRBD2 agrees at 7 bases. Looked up from germline, CDR1 is KGHSH and CDR2 is LQKENI. The J segment lost 6 bases and the V segment lost 1 base, leaving 8 bases of the junction unmatched. CDR3 length equals 15 residues. This CDR3 is CASSPLGLAEKTQYF. For the CDR3, the DNA is TGTGCCAGCTCACCACTGGGCCTAGCGGAGAAGACCCAGTACTTC. Looking up the rest from reference TRBV18 and TRBJ2-5 gives the full variable domain: NAGVMQNPRHLVRRRGQEARLRCSPMKGHSHVYWYRQLPEEGLKFMVYLQKENIIDESGMPKERFSAEFPKEGPSILRIQQVVRGDSAAYFCASSPLGLAEKTQYFGPGTRLLVL.

The V gene is TRBV5-1, the J gene TRBJ2-2, with TRBD2 matching 9 bases. V gave up 4 bases and J gave up 2 bases; unmatched junction bases: 9. This CDR3 contains 17 residues. Looked up from germline, CDR1 is SGHRS and CDR2 is YFSETQ. The DNA of the CDR3 is TGCGCCAGCAGCGAAAGGGGACTAGCACCCAACACCGGGGAGCTGTTTTTT. Protein sequence: CASSERGLAPNTGELFF.

This clone was detected only once. This chain uses TRBV7-2 with TRBJ1-4; D unresolved. V gave up 1 base and J gave up 8 bases, with 14 bases separating them. The CDR3 has 15 residues. CDR1 is SGHTA and CDR2 is FQGNSA in the germline V gene. CDR3 nucleotides: TGTGCCAGCAGCTTAGATCCGGGTGGCGGCGAAAAACTGTTTTTT. Amino acids: CASSLDPGGGEKLFF.

This rearrangement joins TRBV5-1 to TRBJ2-5; 8 positions match TRBD1. The CDR3 loop spans 15 amino acids. CDR1 is SGHRS and CDR2 is YFSETQ in the germline V gene. The ends lost 0 bases at V and 4 bases at J; junction bases unmatched: 5. For the CDR3, the DNA is TGCGCCAGCAGCTTGGCAGGGGGCCGGGGAGAGACCCAGTACTTC. It is translated as CASSLAGGRGETQYF. The full variable domain, with the rest looked up from reference TRBV5-1 and TRBJ2-5, is KAGVTQTPRYLIKTRGQQVTLSCSPISGHRSVSWYQQTPGQGLQFLFEYFSETQRNKGNFPGRFSGRQFSNSRSEMNVSTLELGDSALYLCASSLAGGRGETQYFGPGTRLLVL.

The chain combines TRBV5-1 with TRBJ2-1; D perhaps matches TRBD2 (6 bases). The germline V gene has CDR1 SGHRS and CDR2 YFSETQ. V lost 1 base and J lost 10, with 18 bases in between. This CDR3 is built from 15 residues. CDR3 in DNA: TGCGCCAGCAGCTTGTTCGGGAGCGGACTGGAGGAGCAGTTCTTC. This gives the protein CASSLFGSGLEEQFF.

V is TRBV5-5 and J is TRBJ1-1; D unclear. The CDR3 length is 15 residues. Trimming stripped 1 base from V and 8 bases from J, with 18 bases between. Looked up from germline, CDR1 is SGHKS and CDR2 is YYEKEE (reference sequence). CDR3 protein: CASSLSLGREMEAFF. In DNA, the CDR3 is TGTGCCAGCAGCTTGTCGTTAGGGAGAGAGATGGAAGCTTTCTTT.

This sequence joins TRBV18 and TRBJ2-5, with D possibly matching TRBD2 (5 bases). The CDR3 loop spans 14 amino acids. Germline values: CDR1 KGHSH, CDR2 LQKENI. V lost 0 bases and J lost 2, with 7 bases in between. The CDR3 spells CASSPPSGQETQYF. CDR3 sequence (DNA): TGTGCCAGCTCACCACCCAGCGGACAAGAGACCCAGTACTTC.

The rearrangement joins TRBV2 to TRBJ1-1; D is possibly TRBD1 (6 bases). CDR1 SNHLY and CDR2 FYNNEI come from the germline V gene. V lost 6 bases to trimming and J lost 9 bases, with 20 bases between them. This CDR3 has 14 residues. CDR3 residues: CASSQDRNKEKAFF. DNA for the CDR3: TGTGCCAGCAGCCAGGACAGAAATAAGGAGAAAGCTTTCTTT.

This clone has just one count. This sequence joins TRBV2 and TRBJ2-3; 11 bases line up with TRBD2. Trimming took 6 bases from V and 0 from J; bases not matched to a gene: 11. The CDR3 has 18 residues. Germline CDR1 is SNHLY and CDR2 is FYNNEI. Here the CDR3 reads CASRTPGLAGYSTDTQYF. The CDR3 nucleotides read TGTGCCAGCAGGACCCCCGGACTAGCGGGTTATAGCACAGATACGCAGTATTTT.

The gene calls are TRBV28 and TRBJ2-7; TRBD2 agrees at 13 bases. Looked up from germline, CDR1 is MDHEN and CDR2 is SYDVKM. V was clipped by 6 bases and J by 2 bases; unmatched bases: 13. The CDR3 length is 18 residues. The CDR3, as DNA: TGTGCCAGCAGAGGAGGAGGGACTAGCGGGATTAACGCCTACGAGCAGTACTTC. Translating gives CASRGGGTSGINAYEQYF.

This chain connects TRBV6-6 to TRBJ1-2; no clear D. Germline V gives CDR1 MNHNY, CDR2 SVGAGI (reference sequence). Trimming pared 5 bases from V and 1 base from J, leaving 8 bases between. This CDR3 spans 13 amino acids. DNA for the CDR3: TGTGCCAGCAGTCCCGGGGTTAACTATGGCTACACCTTC. Its protein is CASSPGVNYGYTF.

V usage is TRBV15 and J usage is TRBJ2-7; 10 nucleotides line up with TRBD2. The CDR3 loop spans 15 amino acids. Germline values: CDR1 LNHNV, CDR2 YYDKDF (reference sequence). Germline trimming cut 3 bases from V and 3 bases from J; bases unmatched to any gene: 5. CDR3 residues: CATSSGLADLYEQYF. CDR3 nucleotide sequence: TGTGCCACCAGCAGTGGACTAGCGGACCTCTACGAGCAGTACTTC.

The chain has TRBV7-9 and TRBJ1-2; TRBD1 is a possible D gene (6 bases). Germline lookup yields CDR1 SEHNR and CDR2 FQNEAQ (reference sequence). The length of the CDR3 is 14 residues. The V end was cut by 8 bases, the J end by 2 bases, with 15 bases between. The CDR3 region is CASYVGGTNYGYTF. The CDR3 region has the DNA TGTGCCAGCTATGTCGGGGGGACAAACTATGGCTACACCTTC.